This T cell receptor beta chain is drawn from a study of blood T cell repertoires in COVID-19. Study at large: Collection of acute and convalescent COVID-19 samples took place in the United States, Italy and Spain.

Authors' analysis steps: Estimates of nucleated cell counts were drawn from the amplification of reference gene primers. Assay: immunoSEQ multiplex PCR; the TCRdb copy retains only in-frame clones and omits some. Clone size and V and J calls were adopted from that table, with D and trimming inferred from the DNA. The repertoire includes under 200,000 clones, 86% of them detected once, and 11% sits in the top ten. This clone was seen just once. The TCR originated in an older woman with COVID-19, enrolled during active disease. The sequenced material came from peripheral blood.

The CDR3 reads CASSSPGLENNEQFF. The CDR3 DNA sequence: TGTGCCAGCAGCTCCCCGGGACTTGAAAACAATGAGCAGTTCTTC. The chain carries TRBV13 and TRBJ2-1; perhaps TRBD2 as D (6 bases). The CDR3 has 15 amino acids. Trimming cost V 4 bases and J 5 bases, with 15 bases left between them. Germline V lookup: CDR1 PRHDT, CDR2 FYEKMQ (reference sequence).